The 3 T cell receptor beta chains presented below share a single source sample, sequenced in a study of beta chain features in type 1 diabetes. The antigens for these receptors are not known. The investigators reverse transcribed all of the isolated RNA, so they sequenced expressed TCRB transcripts. Sequencing used immunoSEQ multiplex PCR; TCRdb keeps in-frame clones, though not all of them. Of approximately 170,000 clones in the sample, roughly 60% were seen once. Notes on the study in general: A moderate, significant TCRB CDR3 shortening appeared in type 1 diabetes across four CD4+ subsets.

Sequenced sample: naive CD4+ T cells from blood. The receptors were sampled from a man aged 25 to 40 with type 1 diabetes.

The chain has TRBV5-1 and TRBJ2-3; possibly TRBD1 for D (6 bases). The CDR3 has 15 amino acids. Trimming cost V 4 bases and J 2 bases, with 14 bases left between them. From germline, CDR1 is SGHRS and CDR2 YFSETQ. The CDR3 is CASSPAGQFTDTQYF. CDR3 DNA sequence: TGCGCCAGCAGCCCGGCAGGACAGTTCACAGATACGCAGTATTTT.

This chain joins TRBV27 and TRBJ2-3, with D perhaps matching TRBD1 or TRBD2 (5 bases each). V gave up 6 bases and J gave up 4 bases, with 14 bases separating them. This CDR3 contains 14 residues. Germline CDR1 and CDR2: MNHEY and SMNVEV (reference sequence). The CDR3, as DNA: TGTGCCAGCAGGATACGTGGGGGAGCAGATACGCAGTATTTT. This encodes CASRIRGGADTQYF.

The chain has TRBV30 and TRBJ1-1; 7 nucleotides agree with TRBD1. V was pared by 2 bases and J by 7 bases, with 10 bases of the junction left unmatched. The CDR3 length is 14 residues. In germline, CDR1 is GTSNPN, CDR2 SVGIG (reference sequence). CDR3 nucleotide sequence: TGTGCCTGGAGTCTATCAGGGGGAGACAGTGAAGCTTTCTTT. The encoded protein is CAWSLSGGDSEAFF. Variable domain in full (rest from reference TRBV30 and TRBJ1-1): SQTIHQWPATLVQPVGSPLSLECTVEGTSNPNLYWYRQAAGRGLQLLFYSVGIGQISSEVPQNLSASRPQDRQFILSSKKLLLSDSGFYLCAWSLSGGDSEAFFGQGTRLTVV.